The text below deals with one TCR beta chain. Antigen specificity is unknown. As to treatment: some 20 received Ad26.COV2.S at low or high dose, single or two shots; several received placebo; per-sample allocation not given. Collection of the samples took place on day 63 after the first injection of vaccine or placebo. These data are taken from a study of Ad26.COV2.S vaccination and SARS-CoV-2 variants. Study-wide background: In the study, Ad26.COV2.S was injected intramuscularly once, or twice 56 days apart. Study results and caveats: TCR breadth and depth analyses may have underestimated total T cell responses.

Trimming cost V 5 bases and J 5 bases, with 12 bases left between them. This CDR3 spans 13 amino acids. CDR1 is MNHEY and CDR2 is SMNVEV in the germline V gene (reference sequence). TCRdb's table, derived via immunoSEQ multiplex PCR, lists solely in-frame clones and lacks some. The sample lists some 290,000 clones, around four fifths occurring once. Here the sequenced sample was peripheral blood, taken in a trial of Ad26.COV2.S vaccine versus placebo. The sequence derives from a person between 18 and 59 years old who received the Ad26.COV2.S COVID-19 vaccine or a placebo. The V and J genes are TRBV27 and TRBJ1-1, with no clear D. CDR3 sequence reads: CASSHRLWTEAFF. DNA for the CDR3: TGTGCCAGCAGTCACCGACTATGGACTGAAGCTTTCTTT.